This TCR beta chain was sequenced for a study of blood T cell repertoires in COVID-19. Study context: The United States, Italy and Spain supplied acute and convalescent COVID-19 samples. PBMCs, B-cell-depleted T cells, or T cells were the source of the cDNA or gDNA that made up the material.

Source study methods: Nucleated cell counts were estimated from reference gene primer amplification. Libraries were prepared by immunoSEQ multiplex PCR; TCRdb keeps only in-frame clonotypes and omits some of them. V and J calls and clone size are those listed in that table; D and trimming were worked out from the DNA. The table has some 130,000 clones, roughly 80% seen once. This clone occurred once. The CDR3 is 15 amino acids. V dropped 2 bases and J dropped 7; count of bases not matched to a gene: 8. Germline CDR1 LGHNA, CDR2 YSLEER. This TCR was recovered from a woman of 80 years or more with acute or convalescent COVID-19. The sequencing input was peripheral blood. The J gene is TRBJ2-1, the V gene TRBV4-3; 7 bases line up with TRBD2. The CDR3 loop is CASSQLVPGGNEQFF. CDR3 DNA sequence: TGCGCCAGCAGCCAACTCGTCCCCGGGGGGAATGAGCAGTTCTTC.